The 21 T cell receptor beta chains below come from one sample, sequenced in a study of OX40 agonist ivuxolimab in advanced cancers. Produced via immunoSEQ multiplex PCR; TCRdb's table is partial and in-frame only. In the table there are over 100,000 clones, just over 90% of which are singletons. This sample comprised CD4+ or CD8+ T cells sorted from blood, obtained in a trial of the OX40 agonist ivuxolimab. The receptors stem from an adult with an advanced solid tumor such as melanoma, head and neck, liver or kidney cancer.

CDR3 sequence reads: CATSRDQKGGPYEQYF. The CDR3 DNA sequence: TGTGCCACCAGCAGAGATCAGAAAGGGGGGCCCTACGAGCAGTACTTC. The rearrangement joins TRBV15 to TRBJ2-7; TRBD1 or TRBD2 may be the D gene (6 bases each). Germline values: CDR1 LNHNV, CDR2 YYDKDF (reference sequence). V was trimmed by 0 bases and J by 2 bases, leaving 14 bases between them. This CDR3 has 16 residues.

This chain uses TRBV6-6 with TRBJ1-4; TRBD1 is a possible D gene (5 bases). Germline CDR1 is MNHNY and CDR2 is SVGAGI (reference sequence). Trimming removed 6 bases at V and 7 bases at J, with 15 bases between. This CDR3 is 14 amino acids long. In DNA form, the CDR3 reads TGTGCCAGCAGGGTGGCAGGGCTGTCTGAAAAACTGTTTTTT. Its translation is CASRVAGLSEKLFF.

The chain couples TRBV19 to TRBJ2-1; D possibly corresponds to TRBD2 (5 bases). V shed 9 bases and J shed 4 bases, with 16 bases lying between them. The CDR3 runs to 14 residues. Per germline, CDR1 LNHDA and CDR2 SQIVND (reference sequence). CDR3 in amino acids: CASSRDGIYNEQFF. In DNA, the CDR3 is TGTGCCAGCTCTCGGGATGGTATATACAATGAGCAGTTCTTC.

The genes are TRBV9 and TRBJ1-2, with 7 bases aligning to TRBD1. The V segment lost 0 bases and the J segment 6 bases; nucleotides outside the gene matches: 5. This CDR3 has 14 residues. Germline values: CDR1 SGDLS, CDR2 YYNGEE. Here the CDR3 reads CASSVGGRGDGYTF. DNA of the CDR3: TGTGCCAGCAGCGTAGGTGGCAGGGGGGATGGCTACACCTTC.

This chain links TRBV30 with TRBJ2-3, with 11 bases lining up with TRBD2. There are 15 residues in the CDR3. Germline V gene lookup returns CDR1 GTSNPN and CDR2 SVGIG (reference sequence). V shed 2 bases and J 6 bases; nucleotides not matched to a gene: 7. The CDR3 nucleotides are TGTGCCTGGAGTAGTACTAGCGGGAGTGGCGATACGCAGTATTTT. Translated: CAWSSTSGSGDTQYF.

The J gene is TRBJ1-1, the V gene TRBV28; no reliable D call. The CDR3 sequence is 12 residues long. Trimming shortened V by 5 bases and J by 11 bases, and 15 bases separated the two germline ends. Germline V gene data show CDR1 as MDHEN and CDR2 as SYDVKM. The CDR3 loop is CASSAILLGAFF. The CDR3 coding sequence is TGTGCCAGCAGTGCAATCTTACTTGGGGCTTTCTTT.

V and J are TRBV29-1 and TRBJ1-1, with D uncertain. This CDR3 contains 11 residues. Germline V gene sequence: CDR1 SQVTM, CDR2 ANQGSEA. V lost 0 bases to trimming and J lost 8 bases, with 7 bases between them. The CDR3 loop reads CSVEDRQEAFF. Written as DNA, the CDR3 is TGCAGCGTTGAAGACCGGCAGGAAGCTTTCTTT.

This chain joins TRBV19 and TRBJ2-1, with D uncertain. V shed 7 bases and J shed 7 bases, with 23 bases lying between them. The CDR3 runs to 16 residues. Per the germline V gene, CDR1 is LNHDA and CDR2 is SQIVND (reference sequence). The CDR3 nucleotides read TGTGCCAGTACTCGGTTCTTTGAAACGGCGTTGAATGAGCAGTTCTTC. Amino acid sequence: CASTRFFETALNEQFF.

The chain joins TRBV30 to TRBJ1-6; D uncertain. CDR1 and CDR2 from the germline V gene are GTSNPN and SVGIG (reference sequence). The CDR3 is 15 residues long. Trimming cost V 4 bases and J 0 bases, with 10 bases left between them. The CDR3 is CAWTGSGSYNSPLHF. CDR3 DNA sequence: TGTGCCTGGACTGGGTCAGGCTCCTATAATTCACCCCTCCACTTT.

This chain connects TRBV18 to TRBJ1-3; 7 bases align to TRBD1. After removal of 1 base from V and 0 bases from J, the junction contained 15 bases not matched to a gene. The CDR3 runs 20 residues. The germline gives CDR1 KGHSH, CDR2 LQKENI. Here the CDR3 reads CASSPRTPGQQTLSGNTIYF. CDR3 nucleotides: TGTGCCAGCTCACCACGAACCCCGGGACAGCAAACCCTCTCTGGAAACACCATATATTTT.

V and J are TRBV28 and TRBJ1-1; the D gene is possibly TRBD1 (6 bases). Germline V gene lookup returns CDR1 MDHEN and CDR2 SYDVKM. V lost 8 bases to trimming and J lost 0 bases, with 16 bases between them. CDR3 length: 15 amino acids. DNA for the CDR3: TGTGCCAGCGGAGCCTCCGGGACACTGAACACTGAAGCTTTCTTT. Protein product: CASGASGTLNTEAFF.

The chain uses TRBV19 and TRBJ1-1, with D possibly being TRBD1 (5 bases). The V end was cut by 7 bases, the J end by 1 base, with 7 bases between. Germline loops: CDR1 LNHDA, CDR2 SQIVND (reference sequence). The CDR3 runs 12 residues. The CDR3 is CASNGGNTEAFF. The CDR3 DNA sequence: TGTGCCAGTAACGGGGGGAACACTGAAGCTTTCTTT.

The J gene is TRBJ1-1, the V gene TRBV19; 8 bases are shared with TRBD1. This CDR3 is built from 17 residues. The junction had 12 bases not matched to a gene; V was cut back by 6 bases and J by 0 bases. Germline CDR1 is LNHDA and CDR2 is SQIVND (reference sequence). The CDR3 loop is CASRPGSWGQVNTEAFF. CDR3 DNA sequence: TGTGCCAGTAGGCCCGGCTCCTGGGGACAGGTGAACACTGAAGCTTTCTTT.

CDR3 DNA: TGTGCCAGCAGTCCACTAGCGGGAGGGCCGAATGAGCAGTTCTTC. It is translated as CASSPLAGGPNEQFF. The genes are TRBV2 and TRBJ2-1, with 13 bases fitting TRBD2. Germline V gene sequence: CDR1 SNHLY, CDR2 FYNNEI. The CDR3 spans 15 residues. J was trimmed by 7 bases and V by 5 bases; bases with no gene match: 5.

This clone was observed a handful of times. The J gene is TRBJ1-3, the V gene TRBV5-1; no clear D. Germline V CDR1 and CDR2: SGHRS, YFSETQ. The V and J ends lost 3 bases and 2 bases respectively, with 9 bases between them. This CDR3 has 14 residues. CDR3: CASSSDTTGNTIYF. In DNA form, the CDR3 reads TGCGCCAGCAGCTCCGACACAACTGGAAACACCATATATTTT.

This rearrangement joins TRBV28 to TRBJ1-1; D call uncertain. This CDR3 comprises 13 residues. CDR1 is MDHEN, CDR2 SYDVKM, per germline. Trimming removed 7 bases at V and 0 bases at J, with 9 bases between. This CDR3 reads CASKVLLNTEAFF. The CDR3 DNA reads TGTGCCAGCAAGGTACTGCTGAACACTGAAGCTTTCTTT. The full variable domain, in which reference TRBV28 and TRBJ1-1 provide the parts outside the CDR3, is DVKVTQSSRYLVKRTGEKVFLECVQDMDHENMFWYRQDPGLGLRLIYFSYDVKMKEKGDIPEGYSVSREKKERFSLILESASTNQTSMYLCASKVLLNTEAFFGQGTRLTVV.

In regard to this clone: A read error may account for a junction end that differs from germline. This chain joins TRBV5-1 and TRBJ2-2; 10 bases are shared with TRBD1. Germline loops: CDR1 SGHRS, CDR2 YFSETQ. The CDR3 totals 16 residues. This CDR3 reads CASNLYGDRGTGELFF. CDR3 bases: TGCGCCAGCAACTTGTATGGGGACAGGGGAACCGGGGAGCTGTTTTTT. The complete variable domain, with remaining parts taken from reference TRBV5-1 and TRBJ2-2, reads KAGVTQTPRYLIKTRGQQVTLSCSPISGHRSVSWYQQTPGQGLQFLFEYFSETQRNKGNFPGRFSGRQFSNSRSEMNVSTLELGDSALYLCASNLYGDRGTGELFFGEGSRLTVL.

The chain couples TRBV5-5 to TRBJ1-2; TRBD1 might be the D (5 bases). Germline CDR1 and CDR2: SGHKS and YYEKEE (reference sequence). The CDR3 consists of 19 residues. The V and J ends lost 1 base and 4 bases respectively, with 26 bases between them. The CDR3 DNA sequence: TGTGCCAGCAGCTTGTCGGGACTCAGGGCAGGGTCAAGAGGCTATGGCTACACCTTC. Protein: CASSLSGLRAGSRGYGYTF.

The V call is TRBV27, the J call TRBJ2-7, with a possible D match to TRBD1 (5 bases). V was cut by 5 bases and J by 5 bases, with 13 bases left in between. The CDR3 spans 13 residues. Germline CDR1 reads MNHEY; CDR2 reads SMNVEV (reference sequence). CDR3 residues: CASSIPGYHEQYF. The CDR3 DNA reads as TGTGCCAGCAGTATACCAGGGTATCACGAGCAGTACTTC.

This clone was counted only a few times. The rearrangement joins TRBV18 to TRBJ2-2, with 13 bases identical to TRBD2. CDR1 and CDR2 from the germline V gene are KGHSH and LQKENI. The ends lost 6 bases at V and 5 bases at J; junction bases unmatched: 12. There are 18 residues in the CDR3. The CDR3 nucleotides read TGTGCCAGCTCGCCCGGGACTAGCGGGACGATCCGGACCGGGGAGCTGTTTTTT. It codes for CASSPGTSGTIRTGELFF.

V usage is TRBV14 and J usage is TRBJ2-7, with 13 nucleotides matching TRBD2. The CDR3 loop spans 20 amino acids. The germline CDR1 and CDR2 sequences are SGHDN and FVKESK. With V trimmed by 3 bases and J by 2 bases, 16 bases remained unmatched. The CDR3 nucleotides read TGTGCCAGCAGCCAGCGAACAAGAAGGACTAGCGGGAGTCGGGCCTACGAGCAGTACTTC. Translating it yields CASSQRTRRTSGSRAYEQYF.